This entry concerns a single T cell receptor beta chain. What it recognizes is unknown. The germline gives CDR1 SGDLS, CDR2 YYNGEE. The CDR3 runs to 16 residues. The V end lost 4 bases, the J end lost 4 bases, and 19 bases lay between the germline ends. This entry comes from a study of breast tumors, draining lymph nodes, adjacent tissues. Whole-study results and caveats: Compared with basal-like, luminal-like tumors shared significantly more repertoire with nontumor tissue. Tumor repertoires ranked between lymph nodes and nontumor tissue in diversity, with V and J gene preferences. The lymph node origin of tumor T cells was framed as consistent with a hypothesis, not demonstrated.

TCRdb reprocessed the multiplex PCR reads via MiXCR and lists one record per CDR3 protein. The table lists under 150,000 distinct CDR3 sequences, less than 20% of them singletons, with roughly 3.6% in the top ten. Breast cancer patients provided tissue from their axillary draining lymph nodes. The material sequenced was axillary lymph node tissue. The chain carries TRBV9 and TRBJ2-3, with D perhaps matching TRBD1 or TRBD2 (5 bases each). The sequence was collected from a female donor with breast cancer. Some clones in this sample may be carry-over from other donors' samples. The CDR3 DNA reads as TGTGCCAGCAGCCTTTCTGGGGGAGAGTCGGCAGATACGCAGTATTTT. Amino acid sequence: CASSLSGGESADTQYF.